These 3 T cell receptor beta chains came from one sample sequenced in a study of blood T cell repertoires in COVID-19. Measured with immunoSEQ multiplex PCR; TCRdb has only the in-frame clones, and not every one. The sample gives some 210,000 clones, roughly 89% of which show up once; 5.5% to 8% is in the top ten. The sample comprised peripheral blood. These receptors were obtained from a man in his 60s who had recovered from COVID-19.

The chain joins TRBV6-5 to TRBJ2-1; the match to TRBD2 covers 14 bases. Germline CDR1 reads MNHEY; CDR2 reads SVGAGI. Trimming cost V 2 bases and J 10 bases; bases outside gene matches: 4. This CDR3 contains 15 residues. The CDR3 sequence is CASSYGTSGRGEQFF. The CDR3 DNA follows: TGTGCCAGCAGTTACGGGACTAGCGGGAGAGGCGAGCAGTTCTTC.

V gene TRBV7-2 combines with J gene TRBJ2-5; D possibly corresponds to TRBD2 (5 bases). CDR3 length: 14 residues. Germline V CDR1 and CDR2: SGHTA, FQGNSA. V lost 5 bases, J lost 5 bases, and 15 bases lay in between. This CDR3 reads CASSPPWERETQYF. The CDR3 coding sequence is TGTGCCAGCAGCCCACCCTGGGAGCGGGAGACCCAGTACTTC.

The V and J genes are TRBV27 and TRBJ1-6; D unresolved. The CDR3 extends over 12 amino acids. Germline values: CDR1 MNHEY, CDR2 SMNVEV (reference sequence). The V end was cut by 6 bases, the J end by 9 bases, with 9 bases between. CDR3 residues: CASRNNGSPLHF. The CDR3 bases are TGTGCCAGCAGAAACAATGGTTCACCCCTCCACTTT.